This T cell receptor beta chain emerged from a study of blood T cell repertoires in COVID-19. Profiled with immunoSEQ multiplex PCR; TCRdb holds only in-frame clones, not every one. The sample records 200,000 to 250,000 clones, 75% to 85% being singletons. Looked up from germline, CDR1 is SGHRS and CDR2 is YFSETQ. The V gene lost 3 bases and the J gene lost 1 base, with 10 bases spanning the gap. The CDR3 length is 15 residues. This sequence was found in an elderly woman with COVID-19, enrolled during active disease. Sample: peripheral blood. The chain has TRBV5-1 and TRBJ2-2, with D unresolved. CDR3 bases: TGCGCCAGCAGCTCCGCAGACTTGAACACCGGGGAGCTGTTTTTT. Translated: CASSSADLNTGELFF.